Below, 6 T cell receptor beta chains from the same sample are listed, as sequenced in a study of blood T cells in healthy people across ages. Primed by a sample-barcoded 5' primer and a J-beta primer mix, a second PCR proceeded for 7 to 11 cycles. Each CDR3 protein is one row after TCRdb ran MiXCR on the 5' RACE reads. Of 1.5 million to 2 million distinct CDR3 sequences in the sample, less than 50% were seen once. The sequenced sample was blood. The source is a woman aged 40 to 50 in good health.

Comments on this clonotype: Mismatch with germline at one junction end may stem from a read error. This sequence joins TRBV28 and TRBJ2-4; 9 bases are shared with TRBD1. This CDR3 spans 17 amino acids. Germline V gene data show CDR1 as MDHEN and CDR2 as SYDVKM. CDR3 sequence reads: CARSLLSTGGAKNIQYF. DNA for the CDR3: TGTGCCCGCAGTTTACTATCGACAGGGGGGGCCAAAAACATTCAGTACTTC.

The J gene is TRBJ2-1, the V gene TRBV5-1; TRBD1 might be the D (6 bases). V was cut by 4 bases and J by 8 bases, with 22 bases left in between. Germline lookup yields CDR1 SGHRS and CDR2 YFSETQ. The CDR3 is made up of 16 amino acids. The CDR3 DNA reads TGCGCCAGCAGCGACCCCATTGGGGGCCCCTTGGATGAGCAGTTCTTC. It encodes CASSDPIGGPLDEQFF.

There are a few counts of this clonotype. This sequence joins TRBV6-5 and TRBJ2-7; a possible D gene is TRBD1 (7 bases). From germline, CDR1 is MNHEY and CDR2 SVGAGI. V was trimmed by 0 bases and J by 2 bases, leaving 14 bases between them. CDR3 length: 16 residues. The CDR3 DNA sequence: TGTGCCAGCAGTTACTCGGCGGGACAGAGAGCCTACGAGCAGTACTTC. It translates to CASSYSAGQRAYEQYF.

The V gene is TRBV7-2, the J gene TRBJ2-1; no definite D call. Between the trimmed V and J ends, which lost 3 bases and 8 bases, there was a span of 8 bases. This CDR3 is 12 amino acids long. Germline CDR1 reads SGHTA; CDR2 reads FQGNSA. The CDR3 sequence: CASSFSVYEQFF. CDR3 DNA: TGTGCCAGCAGCTTCTCAGTCTATGAGCAGTTCTTC.

The gene calls are TRBV19 and TRBJ1-1; D not resolved. Germline V CDR1 and CDR2: LNHDA, SQIVND (reference sequence). V lost 6 bases to trimming and J lost 5 bases, with 7 bases between them. The CDR3 runs 11 residues. CDR3 residues: CASRKETEAFF. CDR3 coding DNA: TGTGCCAGTAGAAAGGAGACTGAAGCTTTCTTT.

The rearrangement links TRBV27 to TRBJ2-2; D remains ambiguous. This CDR3 region has 15 residues. V lost 2 bases and J 3 bases, leaving 10 bases between the germline ends. Germline loops: CDR1 MNHEY, CDR2 SMNVEV (reference sequence). CDR3 coding DNA: TGTGCCAGCAGTTTAGCCTTCACCCACACCGGGGAGCTGTTTTTT. Translated: CASSLAFTHTGELFF.